A single sample gave rise to the 24 T cell receptor beta chains below, sequenced in a study of identical twins. TCRdb reprocessed the 5' RACE reads with MiXCR, giving one entry per CDR3 protein. The sample records 200,000 to 250,000 distinct CDR3 sequences, about 7.5% being singletons. The sample was also linked to a second study, of yellow fever vaccine responses in identical twins.

Sequenced: memory (CD45RO+) T cells sorted from blood. These receptors all stem from a woman between 18 and 30 years old in good health.

Many counts were recorded for this clonotype. The chain has TRBV28 and TRBJ2-7; unclear D gene. Deletions cut 2 bases from V and 0 bases from J, with 8 bases between. The CDR3 covers 14 residues. Germline V CDR1 and CDR2: MDHEN, SYDVKM. In DNA form, the CDR3 reads TGTGCCAGCAGTTTAGTCTCCACCTCCTACGAGCAGTACTTC. Amino acids: CASSLVSTSYEQYF.

This clonotype was found a few times. The J gene is TRBJ2-3, the V gene TRBV5-1; D is ambiguous. The CDR3 has 15 residues. The ends were cut back, 0 bases at V and 3 bases at J, with 11 bases in the middle. Germline lookup yields CDR1 SGHRS and CDR2 YFSETQ. The CDR3 sequence: CASSLDWAETDTQYF. CDR3 nucleotide sequence: TGCGCCAGCAGCTTGGATTGGGCTGAGACAGATACGCAGTATTTT. Using reference TRBV5-1 and TRBJ2-3 for the parts outside the CDR3, the full variable domain is KAGVTQTPRYLIKTRGQQVTLSCSPISGHRSVSWYQQTPGQGLQFLFEYFSETQRNKGNFPGRFSGRQFSNSRSEMNVSTLELGDSALYLCASSLDWAETDTQYFGPGTRLTVL.

The chain uses TRBV19 and TRBJ2-7; 7 bases match TRBD2. Germline V gene sequence: CDR1 LNHDA, CDR2 SQIVND (reference sequence). V lost 7 bases to trimming and J lost 0 bases; unmatched junction nucleotides: 3. The CDR3 is made up of 13 amino acids. For the CDR3, the DNA is TGTGCCAGTAAAGCGGGGAGCTCCTACGAGCAGTACTTC. This codes for CASKAGSSYEQYF.

The chain uses TRBV9 and TRBJ2-1, with D unclear. The CDR3 sequence is 16 residues long. Germline V gives CDR1 SGDLS, CDR2 YYNGEE. Trimming pared 0 bases from V and 0 bases from J, leaving 10 bases between. As DNA, the CDR3 is TGTGCCAGCAGCGTAGTCTCTGCCCGCTCCTACAATGAGCAGTTCTTC. It translates to CASSVVSARSYNEQFF.

This clonotype has ten or more counts. The chain employs TRBV6-5 and TRBJ2-1; 8 bases line up with TRBD2. V was pared by 3 bases and J by 6 bases, with 7 bases of the junction left unmatched. The CDR3 is made up of 15 amino acids. The germline V gene encodes CDR1 MNHEY and CDR2 SVGAGI. The CDR3 DNA follows: TGTGCCAGCAGTTATGGCGGGGGGCCGGGCAATGAGCAGTTCTTC. The encoded protein is CASSYGGGPGNEQFF.

This clonotype was recorded at least ten times. V and J are TRBV27 and TRBJ1-6; D call uncertain. CDR3 size: 15 residues. CDR1 is MNHEY and CDR2 is SMNVEV in the germline V gene (reference sequence). The V end lost 5 bases, the J end lost 3 bases, and 11 bases lay between the germline ends. CDR3 residues: CASSPTVHYNSPLHF. The CDR3 coding sequence is TGTGCCAGCAGTCCGACGGTCCACTATAATTCACCCCTCCACTTT.

This chain uses TRBV28 with TRBJ2-2, with 7 bases aligning to TRBD1. This CDR3 has 16 amino acids. Trimming took 7 bases from V and 1 from J; bases not matched to a gene: 9. Germline V lookup: CDR1 MDHEN, CDR2 SYDVKM. The CDR3 DNA is TGTGCCAGCAACCTTGCTCGGACAGGGAACACCGGGGAGCTGTTTTTT. It yields the protein CASNLARTGNTGELFF.

This clonotype has just a few counts. V is TRBV7-9 and J is TRBJ2-7; 11 positions agree with TRBD1. This CDR3 comprises 15 residues. Germline V CDR1 and CDR2: SEHNR, FQNEAQ (reference sequence). V was pared by 2 bases and J by 4 bases, with 4 bases of the junction left unmatched. The CDR3 DNA reads as TGTGCCAGCAGCTTAATGGGACAGGGGGGTTACGAGCAGTACTTC. Its protein product is CASSLMGQGGYEQYF.

The rearrangement uses TRBV6-5 and TRBJ1-5; D is perhaps TRBD1 (6 bases). The germline V and J ends were trimmed by 2 bases and 5 bases, with 7 bases remaining between them. The germline V gene has CDR1 MNHEY and CDR2 SVGAGI. This CDR3 is 13 amino acids long. As DNA, the CDR3 is TGTGCCAGCAGTTACAACAGGGATCAGCCCCAGCATTTT. Its translation: CASSYNRDQPQHF.

This clonotype turned up a few times. V is TRBV3-1 and J is TRBJ2-5; the D gene could be TRBD1 or TRBD2 (5 bases each). The CDR3 is made up of 13 amino acids. V lost 4 bases and J lost 7, with 13 bases in between. CDR1 is LGHDT, CDR2 YNNKEL, per germline (reference sequence). The DNA for the CDR3 is TGTGCCAGCAGCCGGGACGGGCCAAGGACCCAGTACTTC. This gives the protein CASSRDGPRTQYF.

This clonotype was recorded many times. The chain joins TRBV6-9 to TRBJ2-2; D is unresolved. The CDR3 sequence is 10 residues long. Germline assignment: CDR1 MNHGY and CDR2 SVAAGI. The V gene lost 6 bases and the J gene lost 4 bases, with 0 bases spanning the gap. CDR3 nucleotide sequence: TGTGCCAGCAGCACCGGGGAGCTGTTTTTT. Translating gives CASSTGELFF.

This chain joins TRBV5-6 and TRBJ2-6; 10 nucleotides agree with TRBD1. J was trimmed by 4 bases and V by 3 bases; bases with no gene match: 7. Germline assignment: CDR1 SGHDT and CDR2 YYEEEE. The CDR3 totals 17 residues. The CDR3 DNA is TGTGCCAGCAGCTCCTTGACAGGGGGCTTAGGGGCCAACGTCCTGACTTTC. It yields the protein CASSSLTGGLGANVLTF.

The sample holds many counts of this clonotype. This chain connects TRBV3-1 to TRBJ2-7; 7 positions match TRBD1. The CDR3 runs to 13 residues. The germline gives CDR1 LGHDT, CDR2 YNNKEL (reference sequence). J gave up 6 bases and V 2 bases, and 4 bases lay outside the gene matches. CDR3 in amino acids: CASSQPQGREQYF. The CDR3 nucleotides are TGTGCCAGCAGCCAACCACAGGGGCGCGAGCAGTACTTC.

The rearrangement joins TRBV5-4 to TRBJ1-6; D is unresolved. V was shortened by 4 bases and J by 0 bases, with 14 bases between the two germline ends. The CDR3 is 17 amino acids. The germline V gene has CDR1 SGHNT and CDR2 YYREEE (reference sequence). CDR3 protein: CASSDTEATSYNSPLHF. CDR3 nucleotide sequence: TGTGCCAGCAGCGATACAGAGGCTACCTCCTATAATTCACCCCTCCACTTT.

This clonotype was picked up a small number of times. V is TRBV12-3 or TRBV12-4 and J is TRBJ2-6, with 9 bases fitting TRBD1. Germline trimming cut 6 bases from V and 1 base from J; bases unmatched to any gene: 7. The CDR3 consists of 17 residues. The CDR3 DNA reads TGTGCCAGCAGACAACAGGGGGCGGGGTCTGGGGCCAACGTCCTGACTTTC. It codes for CASRQQGAGSGANVLTF.

This clonotype turned up a few times. This chain uses TRBV6-5 with TRBJ1-3; a weak D match, TRBD1 (5 bases). Germline CDR1 MNHEY, CDR2 SVGAGI. The ends were cut back, 5 bases at V and 0 bases at J, with 17 bases in the middle. The CDR3 covers 17 residues. CDR3: CASSNRDSFSSGNTIYF. As DNA, the CDR3 is TGTGCCAGCAGTAACCGGGACTCATTTTCCTCTGGAAACACCATATATTTT.

This clonotype has a count of ten or more. The chain is built from TRBV4-2 and TRBJ2-1, with TRBD2 identical over 8 bases. CDR1 LGHNA and CDR2 YNFKEQ come from the germline V gene. CDR3 length equals 14 residues. The junction had 3 bases not matched to a gene; V was cut back by 2 bases and J by 6 bases. CDR3 sequence: CASSQSGGVNEQFF. In DNA, the CDR3 is TGTGCCAGCAGCCAATCCGGGGGGGTCAATGAGCAGTTCTTC.

This clonotype was recorded at least ten times. This sequence joins TRBV20-1 and TRBJ2-7; no definite D call. Germline loops: CDR1 DFQATT, CDR2 SNEGSKA (reference sequence). V was clipped by 2 bases and J by 5 bases, with 4 bases between them. The length of the CDR3 is 10 residues. The CDR3: CSARKDEQYF. CDR3 in DNA: TGCAGTGCTAGAAAGGACGAGCAGTACTTC.

This clonotype was counted at least ten times. V gene TRBV12-3 or TRBV12-4 combines with J gene TRBJ2-2; no clear D gene. This CDR3 comprises 14 residues. The ends were cut back, 4 bases at V and 4 bases at J, with 10 bases in the middle. DNA of the CDR3: TGTGCCAGCAGTTACGACCCTAGCACCGGGGAGCTGTTTTTT. Protein product: CASSYDPSTGELFF.

V and J are TRBV6-1 and TRBJ1-5; 10 bases fit TRBD1. Looked up from germline, CDR1 is MNHNS and CDR2 is SASEGT. There are 19 residues in the CDR3. Losses at the gene ends were 6 bases for V and 7 bases for J; bases not matched to a gene: 21. The CDR3 sequence: CASSSFIFGTGEVMQPQHF. In DNA form, the CDR3 reads TGTGCCAGCAGCTCCTTTATTTTCGGGACAGGGGAGGTGATGCAGCCCCAGCATTTT.

This clonotype has a handful of counts. V usage is TRBV7-2 and J usage is TRBJ1-1; the D is unclear. The CDR3 extends over 16 amino acids. V lost 1 base and J lost 0, with 12 bases in between. Germline lookup yields CDR1 SGHTA and CDR2 FQGNSA. The CDR3 coding sequence is TGTGCCAGCAGCTTAGTAGCCAGACTCATGAACACTGAAGCTTTCTTT. It translates to CASSLVARLMNTEAFF.

This clonotype has a count of ten or more. The rearrangement links TRBV28 to TRBJ2-1; perhaps TRBD2 as D (5 bases). V shed 2 bases and J shed 5 bases, with 13 bases lying between them. The germline V gene has CDR1 MDHEN and CDR2 SYDVKM. The CDR3 spans 15 residues. The CDR3 coding sequence is TGTGCCAGCAGTTTAGCACTAGACCTCAACAATGAGCAGTTCTTC. It codes for CASSLALDLNNEQFF. The entire variable domain, with the rest obtained from reference TRBV28 and TRBJ2-1, is as follows: DVKVTQSSRYLVKRTGEKVFLECVQDMDHENMFWYRQDPGLGLRLIYFSYDVKMKEKGDIPEGYSVSREKKERFSLILESASTNQTSMYLCASSLALDLNNEQFFGPGTRLTVL.

V gene TRBV19 combines with J gene TRBJ1-1; D is possibly TRBD1 (6 bases). CDR3 size: 15 residues. CDR1 is LNHDA, CDR2 SQIVND, per germline (reference sequence). The V end lost 4 bases, the J end lost 6 bases, and 18 bases lay between the germline ends. CDR3 sequence: CASSSLGQSAAEAFF. Here the CDR3 DNA reads TGTGCCAGTAGTAGCCTAGGACAGTCGGCGGCTGAAGCTTTCTTT. Full variable domain (outside the CDR3, taken from reference TRBV19 and TRBJ1-1): DGGITQSPKYLFRKEGQNVTLSCEQNLNHDAMYWYRQDPGQGLRLIYYSQIVNDFQKGDIAEGYSVSREKKESFPLTVTSAQKNPTAFYLCASSSLGQSAAEAFFGQGTRLTVV.

This clonotype has at least ten counts. V and J are TRBV6-5 and TRBJ1-6; 9 nucleotides agree with TRBD1. The V gene end was trimmed by 2 bases and the J gene end by 9 bases; junction bases not matched to a gene: 14. This CDR3 is 18 amino acids long. Germline V lookup: CDR1 MNHEY, CDR2 SVGAGI. As DNA, the CDR3 is TGTGCCAGCAGTTACCAAAAACCGGGACAGGGAAGTACTTCACCCCTCCACTTT. As protein: CASSYQKPGQGSTSPLHF.